One sample yielded the 19 T cell receptor beta chains listed below, sequenced in a study of a mutant IDH1 vaccine in newly diagnosed glioma. The data were produced by immunoSEQ multiplex PCR, yet TCRdb's version contains in-frame clones alone and is incomplete. In the table there are some 60,000 clones, under 90% of which are singletons. As to time point: week 11, during vaccination. It was 300 ug of mutant IDH1 20-mer peptide that made up each vaccine dose, given with topical imiquimod. What these receptors recognize is not known. Sequenced material: PBMCs, taken from a glioma patient whose treatment included an IDH1 peptide vaccine. The receptors shown here come from a man aged 25-45 years with glioma.

In its sample, this clone was seen once. This chain connects TRBV2 to TRBJ2-2; 7 nucleotides line up with TRBD2. The CDR3 loop spans 16 amino acids. From germline, CDR1 is SNHLY and CDR2 FYNNEI. V shed 6 bases, J shed 2 bases, and the junction held 9 bases outside the gene matches. The CDR3: CASSRLAGLNTGELFF. The CDR3 DNA follows: TGTGCCAGCAGCAGATTAGCGGGCCTAAACACCGGGGAGCTGTTTTTT. Combining the CDR3 with reference TRBV2 and TRBJ2-2 gives the whole variable domain EPEVTQTPSHQVTQMGQEVILRCVPISNHLYFYWYRQILGQKVEFLVSFYNNEISEKSEIFDDQFSVERPDGSNFTLKIRSTKLEDSAMYFCASSRLAGLNTGELFFGEGSRLTVL.

The V call is TRBV18, the J call TRBJ1-5, with a possible D match to TRBD1 (6 bases). The V gene lost 6 bases and the J gene lost 0 bases, with 12 bases spanning the gap. The CDR3 extends over 15 amino acids. Germline V gene lookup returns CDR1 KGHSH and CDR2 LQKENI. This CDR3 is CASSLGQYSNQPQHF. The CDR3 DNA follows: TGTGCCAGCTCCCTTGGACAGTATAGCAATCAGCCCCAGCATTTT.

The chain links TRBV7-2 to TRBJ2-7, with TRBD1 matching 7 bases. CDR3 length: 15 residues. The junction had 7 bases not matched to a gene; V was cut back by 1 base and J by 4 bases. From germline, CDR1 is SGHTA and CDR2 FQGNSA. CDR3 residues: CASSLGGTVDYEQYF. In DNA, the CDR3 is TGTGCCAGCAGCTTAGGGGGGACAGTAGATTACGAGCAGTACTTC.

The J gene is TRBJ2-5, the V gene TRBV4-2; D might be TRBD1 (5 bases). Germline V CDR1 and CDR2: LGHNA, YNFKEQ. This CDR3 has 13 amino acids. V was shortened by 1 base and J by 2 bases, with 5 bases between the two germline ends. The CDR3 DNA is TGTGCCAGCAGCCAAGGACAGCAAGAGACCCAGTACTTC. It translates to CASSQGQQETQYF.

The rearrangement uses TRBV2 and TRBJ1-6; D uncertain. The CDR3 runs 14 residues. From germline, CDR1 is SNHLY and CDR2 FYNNEI. Trimming cost V 5 bases and J 8 bases, with 13 bases left between them. CDR3 DNA sequence: TGTGCCAGCAGTTCTAACAGACTCGATTCACCCCTCCACTTT. Residues: CASSSNRLDSPLHF.

In its sample, this clone was seen a few times. The junction shows a germline mismatch at one end, possibly a read error. The rearrangement links TRBV19 to TRBJ1-1; D might be TRBD1 (6 bases). Germline V CDR1 and CDR2: LNHDA, SQIVND (reference sequence). The CDR3 has 11 residues. Here the CDR3 DNA reads TGTGCCAGTAGTATCGGACAGATATCTCTCTTT. Its protein is CASSIGQISLF.

This chain uses TRBV28 with TRBJ2-1, with TRBD1 matching 7 bases. The CDR3 has 15 amino acids. Germline trimming cut 5 bases from V and 3 bases from J; bases unmatched to any gene: 7. Germline lookup yields CDR1 MDHEN and CDR2 SYDVKM. CDR3 protein: CASSQPGQFYNEQFF. The CDR3 region has the DNA TGTGCCAGCAGTCAACCGGGACAGTTCTACAATGAGCAGTTCTTC.

This chain uses TRBV28 with TRBJ1-2; TRBD1 is a possible D gene (5 bases). V lost 5 bases, J lost 8 bases, and 15 bases lay in between. The CDR3 is 13 residues long. Per the germline V gene, CDR1 is MDHEN and CDR2 is SYDVKM. The CDR3 region is CASSPPQGKGYTF. The CDR3 bases are TGTGCCAGCAGTCCGCCGCAGGGAAAAGGCTACACCTTC.

The V gene is TRBV9, the J gene TRBJ2-1; 12 bases fit TRBD2. The CDR3 spans 15 residues. Germline CDR1 reads SGDLS; CDR2 reads YYNGEE. V lost 3 bases to trimming and J lost 5 bases; unmatched junction nucleotides: 3. CDR3 bases: TGTGCCAGCAGCGCTAGCGGGGGGGCCGACAATGAGCAGTTCTTC. Its protein product is CASSASGGADNEQFF.

The chain employs TRBV28 and TRBJ1-3; D uncertain. CDR1 MDHEN and CDR2 SYDVKM come from the germline V gene. CDR3 length equals 12 residues. V was trimmed by 6 bases and J by 5 bases, leaving 8 bases between them. CDR3 DNA: TGTGCCAGCAGCCCCCTGAGAAACACCATATATTTT. Translated, it gives CASSPLRNTIYF.

This rearrangement joins TRBV6-1 to TRBJ1-4; D gene ambiguous. The V end was cut by 4 bases, the J end by 6 bases, with 15 bases between. The CDR3 covers 15 residues. CDR1 and CDR2 (germline): MNHNS, SASEGT. In nucleotides, the CDR3 is TGTGCCAGCAGTGCCCGGAGGACCGAAGATGAAAAACTGTTTTTT. Its translation is CASSARRTEDEKLFF.

J is TRBJ2-7 and V is TRBV29-1; D unresolved. Germline V gene sequence: CDR1 SQVTM, CDR2 ANQGSEA. The CDR3 is 13 residues long. The germline V and J ends were trimmed by 4 bases and 0 bases, with 10 bases remaining between them. The CDR3, as DNA: TGCAGCGTTGTTTGGGGAAGCTCCTACGAGCAGTACTTC. Translating gives CSVVWGSSYEQYF.

The chain links TRBV19 to TRBJ2-1; TRBD1 matches 7 bases. CDR3 length: 13 amino acids. Germline loops: CDR1 LNHDA, CDR2 SQIVND (reference sequence). The V segment lost 3 bases and the J segment 15 bases; nucleotides outside the gene matches: 11. The CDR3 reads CASSIHGTVEPFF. CDR3 bases: TGTGCCAGTAGTATCCATGGGACAGTTGAACCGTTCTTC.

The J gene is TRBJ1-1, the V gene TRBV28, with a possible D match to TRBD1 (6 bases). This CDR3 spans 13 amino acids. Germline V lookup: CDR1 MDHEN, CDR2 SYDVKM. V was trimmed by 2 bases and J by 13 bases, leaving 17 bases between them. The CDR3 nucleotides are TGTGCCAGCAGTTTACGGGGACAAGGTGGAGGTTTCTTT. This sequence encodes CASSLRGQGGGFF.

V usage is TRBV19 and J usage is TRBJ1-2; no clear D gene. This CDR3 comprises 13 residues. CDR1 is LNHDA and CDR2 is SQIVND in the germline V gene (reference sequence). The V and J ends lost 8 bases and 5 bases respectively, with 15 bases between them. In nucleotides, the CDR3 is TGTGCCAGTTCTTGGGCGGATTGGTATGGCTACACCTTC. Encoded protein: CASSWADWYGYTF.

The chain employs TRBV28 and TRBJ1-5; D might be TRBD1 (6 bases). The germline gives CDR1 MDHEN, CDR2 SYDVKM. With 4 bases removed from V and 3 bases from J, the gap between germline ends came to 10 bases. This CDR3 has 14 amino acids. As DNA, the CDR3 is TGTGCCAGCAGTTCACAGGGACTCAATCAGCCCCAGCATTTT. Translation: CASSSQGLNQPQHF. The full variable domain, completed using reference TRBV28 and TRBJ1-5, is DVKVTQSSRYLVKRTGEKVFLECVQDMDHENMFWYRQDPGLGLRLIYFSYDVKMKEKGDIPEGYSVSREKKERFSLILESASTNQTSMYLCASSSQGLNQPQHFGDGTRLSIL.

The chain carries TRBV5-1 and TRBJ1-1; possibly TRBD1 for D (6 bases). The CDR3 totals 14 residues. CDR1 and CDR2 (germline): SGHRS, YFSETQ. V dropped 1 base and J dropped 1 base, with 8 bases sitting between them. This CDR3 reads CASSLQGQNTEAFF. The CDR3 nucleotides read TGCGCCAGCAGCTTGCAGGGACAGAACACTGAAGCTTTCTTT.

This chain joins TRBV28 and TRBJ2-1, with D perhaps matching TRBD2 (6 bases). CDR3 length: 10 amino acids. CDR1 MDHEN and CDR2 SYDVKM come from the germline V gene. Trimming shortened V by 8 bases and J by 7 bases, and 6 bases separated the two germline ends. DNA of the CDR3: TGTGCCAGCGGAGGGAATGAGCAGTTCTTC. Encoded protein: CASGGNEQFF.

The genes are TRBV19 and TRBJ2-4, with 8 bases aligning to TRBD1. V dropped 4 bases and J dropped 8; count of bases not matched to a gene: 7. CDR3 length: 14 amino acids. Looked up from germline, CDR1 is LNHDA and CDR2 is SQIVND (reference sequence). The CDR3 reads CASSNQGAKDIQYF. CDR3 coding DNA: TGTGCCAGTAGTAATCAGGGGGCTAAGGACATTCAGTACTTC.